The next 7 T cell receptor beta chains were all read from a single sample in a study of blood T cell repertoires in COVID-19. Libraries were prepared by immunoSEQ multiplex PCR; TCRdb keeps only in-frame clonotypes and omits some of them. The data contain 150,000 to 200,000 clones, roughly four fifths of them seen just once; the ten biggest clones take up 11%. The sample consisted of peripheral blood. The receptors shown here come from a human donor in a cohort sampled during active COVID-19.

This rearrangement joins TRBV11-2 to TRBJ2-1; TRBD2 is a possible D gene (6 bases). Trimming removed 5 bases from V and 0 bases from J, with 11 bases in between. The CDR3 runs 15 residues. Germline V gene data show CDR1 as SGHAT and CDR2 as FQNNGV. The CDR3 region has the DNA TGTGCCAGCAGCGGGGGGAGGAGCTCCTACAATGAGCAGTTCTTC. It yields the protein CASSGGRSSYNEQFF.

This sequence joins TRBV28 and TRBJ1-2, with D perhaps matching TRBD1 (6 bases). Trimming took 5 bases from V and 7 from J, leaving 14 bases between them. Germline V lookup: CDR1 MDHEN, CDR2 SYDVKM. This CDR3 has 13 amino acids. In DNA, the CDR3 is TGTGCCAGCAGTAGCCAGGGGTTGGGTGGCTACACCTTC. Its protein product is CASSSQGLGGYTF.

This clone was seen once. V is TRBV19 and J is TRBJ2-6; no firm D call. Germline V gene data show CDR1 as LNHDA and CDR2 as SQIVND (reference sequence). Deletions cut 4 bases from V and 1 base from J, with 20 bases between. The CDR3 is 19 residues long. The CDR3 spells CASSNLGLGFGSGANVLTF. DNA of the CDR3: TGTGCCAGTAGTAACCTAGGTTTGGGTTTTGGATCTGGGGCCAACGTCCTGACTTTC.

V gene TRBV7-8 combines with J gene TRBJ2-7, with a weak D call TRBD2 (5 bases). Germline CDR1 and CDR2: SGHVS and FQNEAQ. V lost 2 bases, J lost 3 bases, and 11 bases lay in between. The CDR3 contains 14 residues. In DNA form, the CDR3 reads TGTGCCAGCAGCTTAATTCGGGGTAGCTACGAGCAGTACTTC. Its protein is CASSLIRGSYEQYF.

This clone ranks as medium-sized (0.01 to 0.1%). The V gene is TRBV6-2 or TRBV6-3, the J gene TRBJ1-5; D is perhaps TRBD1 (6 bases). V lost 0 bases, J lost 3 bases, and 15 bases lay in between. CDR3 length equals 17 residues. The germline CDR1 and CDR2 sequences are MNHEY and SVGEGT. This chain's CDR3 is CASSYSRGSGNNQPQHF. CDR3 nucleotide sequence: TGTGCCAGCAGTTACTCCAGGGGTTCGGGTAACAATCAGCCCCAGCATTTT.

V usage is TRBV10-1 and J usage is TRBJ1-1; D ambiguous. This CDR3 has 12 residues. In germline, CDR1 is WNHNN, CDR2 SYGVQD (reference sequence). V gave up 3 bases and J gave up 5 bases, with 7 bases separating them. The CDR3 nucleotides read TGCGCCAGCAGTGATATTGAGACTGAAGCTTTCTTT. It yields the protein CASSDIETEAFF.

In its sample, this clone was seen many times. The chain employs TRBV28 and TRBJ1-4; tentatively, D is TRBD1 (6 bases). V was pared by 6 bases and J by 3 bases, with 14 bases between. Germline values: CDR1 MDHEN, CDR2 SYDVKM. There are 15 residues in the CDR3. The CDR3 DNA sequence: TGTGCCAGCAGAGAAAAGGGGGTGGCTAATGAAAAACTGTTTTTT. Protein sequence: CASREKGVANEKLFF.